The 18 T cell receptor beta chains below were found in one sample sequenced in a study of molecular identifiers for immune sequencing clone quantification. TCRdb passed the PCR reads through MiXCR, listing each CDR3 protein once. Of 300,000 to 400,000 distinct CDR3 sequences listed, over 20% are singletons. Sequenced material: naive CD8+ T cells from blood, with Jurkat cell RNA spiked in. Subset specified: FACS-sorted CD8+CD4-CCR7+CD45RA+ naive T cells. These receptors came from a human donor in good health. Some libraries in this study had Jurkat cell RNA spiked in.

This clonotype was counted only a few times. CDR3 DNA sequence: TGTGCCAGCACTTCCGGCCCTAGAAGCGGGACCCAGTACTTC. It is translated as CASTSGPRSGTQYF. The chain combines TRBV2 with TRBJ2-5; a weak D match, TRBD2 (5 bases). There are 14 residues in the CDR3. The germline V gene encodes CDR1 SNHLY and CDR2 FYNNEI. The V end lost 7 bases, the J end lost 7 bases, and 19 bases lay between the germline ends.

This clonotype appeared a few times. The chain carries TRBV20-1 and TRBJ2-2, with D maybe TRBD2 (5 bases). V lost 2 bases and J 4 bases, leaving 11 bases between the germline ends. The germline CDR1 and CDR2 sequences are DFQATT and SNEGSKA (reference sequence). CDR3 size: 14 residues. This CDR3 reads CSARLGVCTGELFF. The CDR3 DNA follows: TGCAGTGCTAGATTGGGAGTTTGCACCGGGGAGCTGTTTTTT.

As for this clonotype: The junction departs from the called germline gene at one end, perhaps through a read error. The V call is TRBV12-3 or TRBV12-4, the J call TRBJ2-1, with 8 bases matching TRBD1. The CDR3 extends over 17 amino acids. The CDR3 sequence is CASSLEVGTGPYNGQFF. The CDR3 bases are TGTGCCAGCAGTTTGGAGGTTGGGACAGGACCCTACAATGGGCAGTTCTTC.

This clonotype appeared many times. The chain has TRBV5-1 and TRBJ2-5, with no clear D. Trimming stripped 3 bases from V and 2 bases from J, with 8 bases between. The CDR3 is 13 amino acids. Germline assignment: CDR1 SGHRS and CDR2 YFSETQ. The CDR3 coding sequence is TGCGCCAGCAGCTCGACCTTACAAGAGACCCAGTACTTC. Translated, it gives CASSSTLQETQYF.

With regard to this clonotype: A much larger clone lies a single base off, so this may be a read error. This chain joins TRBV14 and TRBJ1-1; D uncertain. The germline V gene encodes CDR1 SGHDN and CDR2 FVKESK. The CDR3 contains 13 residues. Here the CDR3 DNA reads TGTGCCGGCAGCCACCGAATGAACACTGAAGCTTTCTTT. Its protein product is CAGSHRMNTEAFF. Variable domain in full (rest from reference TRBV14 and TRBJ1-1): EAGVTQFPSHSVIEKGQTVTLRCDPISGHDNLYWYRRVMGKEIKFLLHFVKESKQDESGMPNNRFLAERTGGTYSTLKVQPAELEDSGVYFCAGSHRMNTEAFFGQGTRLTVV.

This clonotype was picked up many times. This chain uses TRBV12-3 or TRBV12-4 with TRBJ1-4, with 8 nucleotides matching TRBD1. The length of the CDR3 is 14 residues. V was clipped by 6 bases and J by 6 bases; unmatched bases: 6. The CDR3 nucleotides are TGTGCCAGCAGCCCGGGACAGGAATATGAAAAACTGTTTTTT. It encodes CASSPGQEYEKLFF.

This sequence joins TRBV6-2 or TRBV6-3 and TRBJ2-7, with a tentative D call TRBD2 (6 bases). V was shortened by 8 bases and J by 0 bases, with 11 bases between the two germline ends. CDR3 length: 13 amino acids. Germline V gene lookup returns CDR1 MNHEY and CDR2 SVGEGT. The CDR3 reads CASLGGDSYEQYF. CDR3 bases: TGTGCCAGCCTTGGAGGGGACTCCTACGAGCAGTACTTC.

Many counts were recorded for this clonotype. J is TRBJ2-7 and V is TRBV4-1; TRBD1 might be the D (6 bases). V lost 3 bases to trimming and J lost 5 bases, with 8 bases between them. The germline gives CDR1 MGHRA, CDR2 YSYEKL. The CDR3 runs to 12 residues. CDR3: CASSQNRDEQYF. For the CDR3, the DNA is TGCGCCAGCAGCCAGAACAGGGACGAGCAGTACTTC.

This clonotype has at least ten counts. The chain uses TRBV9 and TRBJ1-1; D not certain. Trimming cost V 0 bases and J 2 bases, with 8 bases left between them. CDR1 and CDR2 from the germline V gene are SGDLS and YYNGEE. The CDR3 covers 14 residues. The CDR3 spells CASSVEGANTEAFF. CDR3 DNA: TGTGCCAGCAGCGTAGAGGGAGCCAACACTGAAGCTTTCTTT. Complete variable domain (other parts from reference TRBV9 and TRBJ1-1): DSGVTQTPKHLITATGQRVTLRCSPRSGDLSVYWYQQSLDQGLQFLIQYYNGEERAKGNILERFSAQQFPDLHSELNLSSLELGDSALYFCASSVEGANTEAFFGQGTRLTVV.

The chain has TRBV7-9 and TRBJ2-3; 8 positions match TRBD2. Unmatched junction bases numbered 7, after V lost 0 bases and J lost 2 bases. Germline lookup yields CDR1 SEHNR and CDR2 FQNEAQ (reference sequence). The CDR3 has 17 residues. CDR3 loop: CASSLAQGLADTDTQYF. The CDR3 coding sequence is TGTGCCAGCAGCTTAGCGCAAGGACTAGCAGACACAGATACGCAGTATTTT.

This clonotype occurred many times. J is TRBJ2-5 and V is TRBV6-6, with 11 positions matching TRBD2. The CDR3 extends over 17 amino acids. Looked up from germline, CDR1 is MNHNY and CDR2 is SVGAGI (reference sequence). The trim removed 1 base at V and 2 bases at J, leaving 6 bases unmatched. CDR3 residues: CASSYWGLAEPQETQYF. CDR3 sequence (DNA): TGTGCCAGCAGTTACTGGGGACTAGCGGAGCCTCAAGAGACCCAGTACTTC.

There are many counts of this clonotype. The V gene is TRBV7-6, the J gene TRBJ1-1, with 7 bases lining up with TRBD1. With V trimmed by 1 base and J by 10 bases, 12 bases remained unmatched. The length of the CDR3 is 15 residues. Per the germline V gene, CDR1 is SGHVS and CDR2 is FNYEAQ. The DNA of the CDR3 is TGTGCCAGCAGCTTAGACGGTTCGGCAGGGGGTAGAGCTTTCTTT. Amino acid sequence: CASSLDGSAGGRAFF.

This clonotype was detected ten times or more. This chain uses TRBV19 with TRBJ2-7, with D unresolved. The ends were cut back, 3 bases at V and 0 bases at J, with 9 bases in the middle. The CDR3 loop spans 14 amino acids. Germline V CDR1 and CDR2: LNHDA, SQIVND (reference sequence). CDR3 bases: TGTGCCAGTAGTATGAGCGTCAACTCCTACGAGCAGTACTTC. It specifies CASSMSVNSYEQYF. The variable domain in full, with the rest retrieved from reference TRBV19 and TRBJ2-7, is DGGITQSPKYLFRKEGQNVTLSCEQNLNHDAMYWYRQDPGQGLRLIYYSQIVNDFQKGDIAEGYSVSREKKESFPLTVTSAQKNPTAFYLCASSMSVNSYEQYFGPGTRLTVT.

This clonotype was counted many times. The rearrangement joins TRBV6-6 to TRBJ2-3; TRBD2 matches at 7 bases. Germline V CDR1 and CDR2: MNHNY, SVGAGI (reference sequence). This CDR3 is 14 amino acids long. V gave up 8 bases and J gave up 2 bases; unmatched junction bases: 7. CDR3 amino acids: CASSRSGDTDTQYF. In DNA, the CDR3 is TGTGCCAGCTCCCGAAGCGGGGACACAGATACGCAGTATTTT.

This chain connects TRBV24-1 to TRBJ2-2, with a tentative D call TRBD1 (6 bases). V lost 9 bases and J 5 bases, leaving 15 bases between the germline ends. Germline values: CDR1 KGHDR, CDR2 SFDVKD. The CDR3 runs 14 residues. In DNA form, the CDR3 reads TGTGCCACCGCCGGACAGAGTCAAACCGGGGAGCTGTTTTTT. This translates into CATAGQSQTGELFF.

The sample holds many counts of this clonotype. The chain couples TRBV2 to TRBJ2-7; 8 nucleotides line up with TRBD1. The germline V gene encodes CDR1 SNHLY and CDR2 FYNNEI. This CDR3 spans 13 amino acids. Trimming at V came to 6 bases and at J to 5 bases, leaving 6 bases not matched to a gene. The CDR3: CASSYQGANEQYF. The CDR3 coding sequence is TGTGCCAGCAGCTACCAGGGGGCGAACGAGCAGTACTTC. Full variable domain (remainder filled in from reference TRBV2 and TRBJ2-7): EPEVTQTPSHQVTQMGQEVILRCVPISNHLYFYWYRQILGQKVEFLVSFYNNEISEKSEIFDDQFSVERPDGSNFTLKIRSTKLEDSAMYFCASSYQGANEQYFGPGTRLTVT.

This clonotype has a handful of counts. This chain joins TRBV7-9 and TRBJ2-2, with a tentative D call TRBD2 (5 bases). There are 15 residues in the CDR3. The germline V gene encodes CDR1 SEHNR and CDR2 FQNEAQ (reference sequence). V was clipped by 5 bases and J by 1 base, with 11 bases between them. The CDR3 DNA sequence: TGTGCCAGCAGCCCACGGACTGGGAACACCGGGGAGCTGTTTTTT. Translating it yields CASSPRTGNTGELFF.

This clonotype appeared many times. The gene calls are TRBV19 and TRBJ1-5; 7 positions match TRBD1. V lost 6 bases and J lost 6; bases outside the gene matches: 2. The CDR3 is 12 amino acids. CDR1 LNHDA and CDR2 SQIVND come from the germline V gene (reference sequence). CDR3 nucleotides: TGTGCCAGTAGGACAGGGCTTCAGCCCCAGCATTTT. This translates into CASRTGLQPQHF.